This TCR beta chain is from a study of T cells after yellow fever vaccination. Study-wide points: Reappearing after the booster were most of the clones from primary vaccination (roughly 96% CD4, roughly 86% CD8). Researchers noted that a small share of clonotypes showed up in both CD4 and CD8 compartments.

The germline CDR1 and CDR2 sequences are MDHEN and SYDVKM. This CDR3 has 17 amino acids. V was cut by 3 bases and J by 6 bases, with 22 bases left in between. UMIs and a universal primer site were added when TCR cDNA was made by 5'RACE template switching. From the 5' RACE reads, TCRdb called clonotypes with MiXCR, one entry per CDR3 protein. The table has 150,000 or so distinct CDR3 sequences, around 9.3% seen once. This clonotype was seen at least ten times. Its antigen is not known. The sample here was CD8+ T cells sorted from PBMCs, taken 45 days after the yellow fever booster vaccination. This chain uses TRBV28 with TRBJ2-3; D might be TRBD1 (8 bases). The TCR was taken from a man aged 18 to 35 who received the YFV17D yellow fever vaccine. The CDR3 protein is CASSFFGQGGVLDTQYF. Here the CDR3 DNA reads TGTGCCAGCAGTTTCTTCGGACAGGGAGGGGTGTTGGATACGCAGTATTTT.